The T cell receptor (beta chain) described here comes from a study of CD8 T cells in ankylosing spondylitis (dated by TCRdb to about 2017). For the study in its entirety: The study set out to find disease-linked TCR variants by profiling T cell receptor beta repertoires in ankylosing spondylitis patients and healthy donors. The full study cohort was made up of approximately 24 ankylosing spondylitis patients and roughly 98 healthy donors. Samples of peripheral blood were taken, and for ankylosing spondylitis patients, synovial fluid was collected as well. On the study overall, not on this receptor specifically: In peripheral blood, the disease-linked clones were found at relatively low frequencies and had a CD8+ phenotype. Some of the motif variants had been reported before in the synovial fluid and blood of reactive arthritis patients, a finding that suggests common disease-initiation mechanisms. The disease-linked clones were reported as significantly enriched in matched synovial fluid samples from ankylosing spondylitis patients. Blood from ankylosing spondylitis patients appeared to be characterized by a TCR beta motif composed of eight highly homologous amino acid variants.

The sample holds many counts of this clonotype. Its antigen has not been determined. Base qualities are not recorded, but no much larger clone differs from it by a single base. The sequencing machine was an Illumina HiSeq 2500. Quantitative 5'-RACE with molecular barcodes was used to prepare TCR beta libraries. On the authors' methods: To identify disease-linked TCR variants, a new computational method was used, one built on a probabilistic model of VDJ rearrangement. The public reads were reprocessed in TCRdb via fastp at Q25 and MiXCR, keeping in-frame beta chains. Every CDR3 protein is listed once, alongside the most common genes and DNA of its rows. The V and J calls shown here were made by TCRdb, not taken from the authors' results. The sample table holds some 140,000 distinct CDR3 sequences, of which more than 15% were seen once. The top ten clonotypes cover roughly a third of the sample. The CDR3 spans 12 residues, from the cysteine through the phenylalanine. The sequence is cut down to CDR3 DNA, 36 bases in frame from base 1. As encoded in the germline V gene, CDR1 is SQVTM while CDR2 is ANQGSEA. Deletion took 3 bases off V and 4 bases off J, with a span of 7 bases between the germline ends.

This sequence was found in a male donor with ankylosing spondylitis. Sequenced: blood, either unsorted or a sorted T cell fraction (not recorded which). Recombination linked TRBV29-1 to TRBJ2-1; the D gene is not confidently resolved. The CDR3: CSVDRRYNEQFF. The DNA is TGCAGCGTTGACAGGAGATACAATGAGCAGTTCTTC.